Following are 4 T cell receptor beta chains from one sample sequenced in a study of PD-1 blockade in classical Hodgkin lymphoma. The sample's time point: cycle 4 day 1 (C4D1), after around six weeks of nivolumab. Patients all relapsed after autologous stem cell transplantation, and there was variation in brentuximab vedotin exposure. Repertoires were generated with immunoSEQ multiplex PCR, while TCRdb's copy carries only in-frame clones and drops some. Here the sample spans around 93,000 clones, around 78% being singletons. Material: peripheral blood mononuclear cells (PBMCs), obtained before the fourth cycle of nivolumab. These receptors were collected from a human donor with classical Hodgkin lymphoma.

The chain combines TRBV9 with TRBJ2-7, with D unclear. The V gene's germline CDR1 is SGDLS and CDR2 YYNGEE. The CDR3 runs to 11 residues. V was cut by 3 bases and J by 4 bases, with 5 bases left in between. The CDR3, as DNA: TGTGCCAGCAGCGCCCTTTACGAGCAGTACTTC. Amino acid sequence: CASSALYEQYF.

The chain has TRBV27 and TRBJ2-6; tentatively, D is TRBD1 or TRBD2 (5 bases each). V lost 6 bases to trimming and J lost 0 bases, with 12 bases between them. The CDR3 covers 16 residues. Germline lookup yields CDR1 MNHEY and CDR2 SMNVEV (reference sequence). In DNA, the CDR3 is TGTGCCAGCAGACCCTGGGGGACCTCTGGGGCCAACGTCCTGACTTTC. Amino acids: CASRPWGTSGANVLTF.

This sequence joins TRBV11-1 and TRBJ2-1; D tentatively reads TRBD1 or TRBD2 (5 bases each). The CDR3 runs 16 residues. The V end was cut by 1 base, the J end by 0 bases, with 10 bases between. In germline, CDR1 is SGHAT, CDR2 FQDESV (reference sequence). In nucleotides, the CDR3 is TGTGCCAGCAGCTTAGGTGGGGGTTACTCCTACAATGAGCAGTTCTTC. This gives the protein CASSLGGGYSYNEQFF. Based on the CDR3 plus reference TRBV11-1 and TRBJ2-1, the full variable domain is EAEVAQSPRYKITEKSQAVAFWCDPISGHATLYWYRQILGQGPELLVQFQDESVVDDSQLPKDRFSAERLKGVDSTLKIQPAELGDSAMYLCASSLGGGYSYNEQFFGPGTRLTVL.

V and J are TRBV28 and TRBJ2-7; D unclear. Trimming shortened V by 3 bases and J by 2 bases, and 20 bases separated the two germline ends. In germline, CDR1 is MDHEN, CDR2 SYDVKM. The CDR3 loop spans 17 amino acids. This CDR3 is CASSFPPTPRTAYEQYF. The CDR3 coding sequence is TGTGCCAGCAGTTTCCCGCCTACCCCTCGGACCGCCTACGAGCAGTACTTC.